The following is a T cell receptor (beta chain) sequence with its context. The target antigen is unknown. This entry comes from a study of neoadjuvant anti-PD-1 for oral cavity cancer. Study-level findings and limits: Only a few patients per response group were TCR-analyzed; validation needed.

Time point given: after neoadjuvant nivolumab, at surgical resection. The table came from immunoSEQ multiplex PCR; TCRdb's copy has only in-frame clones and leaves some out. The sample comprises approximately 10,000 clones, approximately 64% of which are singletons, and 3.5% to 5.5% rests with the top ten. Germline CDR1 is ENHRY and CDR2 is SYGVKD. Between the trimmed V and J ends, which lost 0 bases and 4 bases, there was a span of 12 bases. The CDR3 sequence is 15 residues long. This chain connects TRBV10-3 to TRBJ2-5; perhaps TRBD1 as D (6 bases). The sequencing used PBMCs, collected after nivolumab (anti-PD-1) treatment. The receptor was isolated from a person aged 35 to 85 with oral cavity squamous cell carcinoma. CDR3 region: CAISESLQGGETQYF. CDR3 sequence (DNA): TGTGCCATCAGTGAGTCATTACAAGGGGGAGAGACCCAGTACTTC.